A single sample is the source of the 13 T cell receptor beta chains below, sequenced in a study of blood T cell repertoires in COVID-19. TCRdb keeps only in-frame clones here, not all; method: immunoSEQ multiplex PCR. The sample has hundreds of thousands of clones, more than 70% seen once; the top ten hold approximately 6.6%. Sequenced material: peripheral blood. These receptors were obtained from a woman aged 25-40 years who had recovered from COVID-19.

V usage is TRBV2 and J usage is TRBJ2-1; TRBD1 aligns across 8 bases. Germline loops: CDR1 SNHLY, CDR2 FYNNEI. The CDR3 spans 14 residues. V lost 11 bases and J lost 0; bases outside the gene matches: 6. The CDR3 DNA follows: TGTGCCCGAAACAGGGGGAGCTCCTACAATGAGCAGTTCTTC. This encodes CARNRGSSYNEQFF.

The gene calls are TRBV13 and TRBJ2-7; TRBD1 matches 8 bases. The CDR3 has 15 residues. Germline loops: CDR1 PRHDT, CDR2 FYEKMQ (reference sequence). V gave up 2 bases and J gave up 7 bases; unmatched junction bases: 10. In DNA form, the CDR3 reads TGTGCCAGCAGCTTAAATGCAGGGGGCACGGGGGAGCAGTACTTC. This sequence encodes CASSLNAGGTGEQYF.

This chain joins TRBV19 and TRBJ1-5, with D unclear. The germline V and J ends were trimmed by 3 bases and 5 bases, with 8 bases remaining between them. The CDR3 is 13 amino acids. Germline CDR1 reads LNHDA; CDR2 reads SQIVND (reference sequence). The CDR3 DNA reads as TGTGCCAGTAGTATGGTGGGAGATCAGCCCCAGCATTTT. It translates to CASSMVGDQPQHF.

V gene TRBV27 combines with J gene TRBJ1-2; D uncertain. Trimming removed 8 bases from V and 1 base from J, with 17 bases in between. The CDR3 is 15 residues long. Per the germline V gene, CDR1 is MNHEY and CDR2 is SMNVEV (reference sequence). The CDR3 here is CASRPSNSINYGYTF. DNA for the CDR3: TGTGCCAGCCGACCTTCCAACAGTATTAACTATGGCTACACCTTC.

This clone has ten or more counts. The CDR3 loop is CSVEEGSGGAYEQYF. The CDR3 DNA is TGCAGCGTTGAAGAAGGTAGCGGGGGTGCCTACGAGCAGTACTTC. This rearrangement joins TRBV29-1 to TRBJ2-7, with 9 bases lining up with TRBD2. Looked up from germline, CDR1 is SQVTM and CDR2 is ANQGSEA. The length of the CDR3 is 15 residues. The V and J ends lost 0 bases and 2 bases, in that order; junction bases with no gene match: 5.

The rearrangement links TRBV12-3 or TRBV12-4 to TRBJ2-3; TRBD2 agrees at 7 bases. This CDR3 region has 13 residues. J gave up 9 bases and V 5 bases, and 8 bases lay outside the gene matches. In DNA form, the CDR3 reads TGTGCCAGCAGTCCCTCGAGGCGGGGGACGCAGTATTTT. Residues: CASSPSRRGTQYF.

The chain links TRBV4-1 to TRBJ2-7; D call uncertain. Germline CDR1 reads MGHRA; CDR2 reads YSYEKL. The V end lost 0 bases, the J end lost 1 base, and 10 bases lay between the germline ends. This CDR3 comprises 15 residues. Here the CDR3 DNA reads TGCGCCAGCAGCCAAGACAGGAATCCTTCCTACGAGCAGTACTTC. Protein: CASSQDRNPSYEQYF.

This clone showed up just a few times. The chain is built from TRBV11-2 and TRBJ1-2; possible D gene TRBD1, 6 bases. The germline V and J ends were trimmed by 4 bases and 4 bases, with 16 bases remaining between them. The CDR3 runs to 15 residues. CDR1 is SGHAT and CDR2 is FQNNGV in the germline V gene. The CDR3 nucleotides are TGTGCCAGCAGCTCACGTCGCAAAGGGGGCTATGGCTACACCTTC. Amino acid sequence: CASSSRRKGGYGYTF.

The chain couples TRBV6-1 to TRBJ1-2; no definite D call. The CDR3 consists of 15 residues. Trimming took 3 bases from V and 1 from J, leaving 12 bases between them. Germline CDR1 is MNHNS and CDR2 is SASEGT. The CDR3 loop is CASSDPPRGNYGYTF. CDR3 DNA: TGTGCCAGCAGTGACCCGCCTCGGGGTAACTATGGCTACACCTTC.

This rearrangement joins TRBV12-3 or TRBV12-4 to TRBJ2-4; maybe TRBD1 (5 bases). The ends were cut back, 3 bases at V and 6 bases at J, with 6 bases in the middle. This CDR3 has 12 amino acids. The CDR3 is CASSFTGNIQYF. CDR3 bases: TGTGCCAGCAGTTTCACAGGAAACATTCAGTACTTC.

CDR3: CASSYPNRGTDTQYF. The DNA of the CDR3 is TGTGCCAGCAGTTACCCCAACAGGGGCACAGATACGCAGTATTTT. This chain joins TRBV6-6 and TRBJ2-3; TRBD1 might be the D (6 bases). V was pared by 2 bases and J by 1 base, with 10 bases between. The CDR3 loop spans 15 amino acids. Germline V CDR1 and CDR2: MNHNY, SVGAGI (reference sequence).

Here the CDR3 reads CASSLGQGALDYGYTF. In nucleotides, the CDR3 is TGTGCCAGCAGCTTGGGGCAGGGGGCTCTCGACTATGGCTACACCTTC. The chain joins TRBV5-4 to TRBJ1-2; 8 bases match TRBD1. There are 16 residues in the CDR3. With 0 bases clipped from V and 3 bases from J, the junction kept 7 bases outside the gene matches. CDR1 is SGHNT, CDR2 YYREEE, per germline (reference sequence). Complete variable domain (other parts from reference TRBV5-4 and TRBJ1-2): ETGVTQSPTHLIKTRGQQVTLRCSSQSGHNTVSWYQQALGQGPQFIFQYYREEENGRGNFPPRFSGLQFPNYSSELNVNALELDDSALYLCASSLGQGALDYGYTFGSGTRLTVV.

The chain combines TRBV12-3 or TRBV12-4 with TRBJ1-5; D possibly corresponds to TRBD1 (5 bases). The CDR3 length is 13 residues. The chain's CDR3 is CASGREGHQPQHF. In DNA, the CDR3 is TGTGCTTCCGGCCGGGAGGGGCATCAGCCCCAGCATTTT.